The text below deals with one T cell receptor beta chain. This specimen belongs to a study of OX40 agonist ivuxolimab in advanced cancers. Generated by immunoSEQ multiplex PCR, the TCRdb table keeps only in-frame clones and is missing some. The profile shows about 99,000 clones, 90% to 95% of them singletons. This specimen consisted of CD4+ or CD8+ T cells sorted from blood, obtained in a trial of the OX40 agonist ivuxolimab. The sequence was obtained from an adult with an advanced solid tumor such as melanoma, head and neck, liver or kidney cancer.

The CDR3 loop is CASSPHYEQYF. Written as DNA, the CDR3 is TGTGCCAGCAGCCCCCATTACGAGCAGTACTTC. The chain employs TRBV6-1 and TRBJ2-7; D unclear. Germline V gene lookup returns CDR1 MNHNS and CDR2 SASEGT. V dropped 6 bases and J dropped 4 bases, with 7 bases sitting between them. The CDR3 has 11 amino acids.